This is a list of T cell receptor beta chains from one sample in a study of blood T cell repertoires in COVID-19. Only in-frame clones appear in the TCRdb table, and some are missing; sequencing was by immunoSEQ multiplex PCR. The sample lists around 280,000 clones, approximately 91% occurring once. Sequencing used peripheral blood. Source of these receptors: a woman in her twenties or thirties with COVID-19, enrolled during active disease. Both conserved end residues are part of each CDR3. The order of the fields is V gene, J gene, D gene, CDR3 length, clone size, CDR3 DNA, CDR3 protein. The D gene is left open where the match is weak. A row's size may be missing; if present it is once, few, many or a size class.

v_call: TRBV13
j_call: TRBJ1-1
d_call: -
cdr3_length: 13
clone_size: -
cdr3_nt: TGTGCCAGCAGCTTCAAGGGGTACACTGAAGCTTTCTTT
cdr3_aa: CASSFKGYTEAFF

v_call: TRBV10-1
j_call: TRBJ2-5
d_call: -
cdr3_length: 16
clone_size: -
cdr3_nt: TGCGCCAGCAGTGACGGGAATTACGGAACGCAAGAGACCCAGTACTTC
cdr3_aa: CASSDGNYGTQETQYF

v_call: TRBV9
j_call: TRBJ1-4
d_call: -
cdr3_length: 16
clone_size: -
cdr3_nt: TGTGCCAGCAGCCCCCGCCCCCATGGTCACGGTGAAAAACTGTTTTTT
cdr3_aa: CASSPRPHGHGEKLFF

v_call: TRBV6-5
j_call: TRBJ1-1
d_call: TRBD1
cdr3_length: 12
clone_size: -
cdr3_nt: TGTGCCAGCGCCGACAGGGGGCTTGAAGCTTTCTTT
cdr3_aa: CASADRGLEAFF

v_call: TRBV2
j_call: TRBJ2-1
d_call: TRBD2
cdr3_length: 15
clone_size: -
cdr3_nt: TGTGCCAGCAGCGGGACTAGCGGGAGGTCCAATGAGCAGTTCTTC
cdr3_aa: CASSGTSGRSNEQFF

v_call: TRBV18
j_call: TRBJ2-7
d_call: -
cdr3_length: 14
clone_size: few
cdr3_nt: TGTGCCAGCTCACCCAAACGGGAAGACTACGAGCAGTACTTC
cdr3_aa: CASSPKREDYEQYF

v_call: TRBV5-1
j_call: TRBJ1-3
d_call: -
cdr3_length: 15
clone_size: -
cdr3_nt: TGCGCCAGCAGCTTGGGAGGGCGCTCTGGAAACACCATATATTTT
cdr3_aa: CASSLGGRSGNTIYF

v_call: TRBV15
j_call: TRBJ2-1
d_call: TRBD1
cdr3_length: 13
clone_size: -
cdr3_nt: TGTGCCACCAGCAGAGACCCCGGGACAGTACAGTTCTTC
cdr3_aa: CATSRDPGTVQFF

v_call: TRBV7-9
j_call: TRBJ1-3
d_call: -
cdr3_length: 17
clone_size: -
cdr3_nt: TGTGCCAGCATCAACACTGACGGGGTTAGTCCTGGAAACACCATATATTTT
cdr3_aa: CASINTDGVSPGNTIYF

v_call: TRBV7-8
j_call: TRBJ1-4
d_call: TRBD1
cdr3_length: 14
clone_size: -
cdr3_nt: TGTGCCAGCAGCTTGGGGACAGCAGTTGAAAAACTGTTTTTT
cdr3_aa: CASSLGTAVEKLFF

v_call: TRBV5-1
j_call: TRBJ2-7
d_call: -
cdr3_length: 12
clone_size: -
cdr3_nt: TGCGCCAGCAGCTTGGGAGGTTACGAGCAGTACTTC
cdr3_aa: CASSLGGYEQYF

v_call: TRBV7-9
j_call: TRBJ1-6
d_call: TRBD1
cdr3_length: 13
clone_size: -
cdr3_nt: TGTGCCAGCACCTCGGGACAGACTTCACCCCTCCACTTT
cdr3_aa: CASTSGQTSPLHF

v_call: TRBV7-2
j_call: TRBJ2-1
d_call: -
cdr3_length: 14
clone_size: -
cdr3_nt: TGTGCCAGCAGCCCCTTCGTGGGGAGAAATGAGCAGTTCTTC
cdr3_aa: CASSPFVGRNEQFF

v_call: TRBV19
j_call: TRBJ1-3
d_call: -
cdr3_length: 15
clone_size: -
cdr3_nt: TGTGCCAGTAGAGAAAGGGGCAGCTCTGGAAACACCATATATTTT
cdr3_aa: CASRERGSSGNTIYF

v_call: TRBV6-1
j_call: TRBJ2-7
d_call: -
cdr3_length: 16
clone_size: -
cdr3_nt: TGTGCCAGCAGTGCCGTTCGAGTAGGGGGGGCCTACGAGCAGTACTTC
cdr3_aa: CASSAVRVGGAYEQYF

v_call: TRBV5-4
j_call: TRBJ2-5
d_call: TRBD2
cdr3_length: 15
clone_size: once
cdr3_nt: TGTGCCAGCAGCAGCGGGACTAGCTTACGCGAGACCCAGTACTTC
cdr3_aa: CASSSGTSLRETQYF

v_call: TRBV5-1
j_call: TRBJ2-3
d_call: -
cdr3_length: 14
clone_size: -
cdr3_nt: TGCGCCAGCAGCAGTGGGGGCGCCGCAGATACGCAGTATTTT
cdr3_aa: CASSSGGAADTQYF

v_call: TRBV11-2
j_call: TRBJ2-7
d_call: -
cdr3_length: 18
clone_size: -
cdr3_nt: TGTGCCAGCAGCTTAGTATCAGAACCTACTGTCCTCCGGGGCGAGCAGTACTTC
cdr3_aa: CASSLVSEPTVLRGEQYF